Listed below are T cell receptor beta chains from one sample, sequenced in a study of blood T cells in healthy people across ages. Using its own MiXCR run on the 5' RACE reads, TCRdb lists one record per CDR3 protein. The sample has roughly 800,000 distinct CDR3 sequences, roughly 25% seen once. These sequences were also reported in another study, on T cells of mothers and their children.

Sample: blood. The receptor set was obtained from a boy younger than 18 in good health. The CDR3 runs from the conserved cysteine through the conserved F or W. Fields, in order: J gene, clone size, V gene, CDR3 length, D gene, CDR3 protein, CDR3 DNA. D genes are given only for firm matches. A clone size is listed for some rows: how often the clone was seen (once, few, many), or a class if it is expanded.

TRBJ2-5	.	TRBV7-9	15	.	CASSQGSTVQETQYF	TGTGCCAGCAGCCAGGGGTCGACAGTCCAAGAGACCCAGTACTTC
TRBJ2-7	.	TRBV6-5	15	.	CASSLDPGSTYEQYF	TGTGCCAGCTCCCTAGACCCAGGGAGCACCTACGAGCAGTACTTC
TRBJ2-1	.	TRBV11-1	13	TRBD1	CASSLDRENEQFF	TGTGCCAGCAGCTTGGACAGGGAGAATGAGCAGTTCTTC
TRBJ2-4	few	TRBV10-3	18	.	CAISERHSGPIAKNIQYF	TGTGCCATCAGTGAGCGGCATTCAGGGCCCATAGCCAAAAACATTCAGTACTTC
TRBJ2-1	.	TRBV6-5	13	TRBD2	CASSLLAWDEQFF	TGTGCCAGCAGTTTACTAGCGTGGGATGAGCAGTTCTTC
TRBJ2-2	.	TRBV7-2	15	TRBD1	CASSLIGGRAGELFF	TGTGCCAGCAGCTTAATAGGGGGCCGGGCCGGGGAGCTGTTTTTT
TRBJ1-1	.	TRBV12-3/TRBV12-4	14	.	CASSPRGTGAEAFF	TGTGCCAGCAGTCCTAGGGGGACGGGAGCTGAGGCTTTCTTT
TRBJ2-5	.	TRBV20-1	13	.	CSAREFREETQYF	TGCAGTGCTAGAGAATTCAGGGAAGAGACCCAGTACTTC
TRBJ2-6	many	TRBV5-1	15	TRBD1	CASSETGPGANVLTF	TGCGCCAGCAGTGAGACAGGGCCTGGGGCCAACGTCCTGACTTTC
TRBJ1-4	.	TRBV2	13	.	CASWETTNEKLFF	TGTGCCAGCTGGGAGACAACTAATGAAAAACTGTTTTTT
TRBJ1-3	few	TRBV4-1	15	.	CASSQDIVVGNTIYF	TGCGCCAGCAGCCAAGATATAGTAGTTGGAAACACCATATATTTT
TRBJ1-1	.	TRBV3-1	15	.	CASSLVGGRNTEAFF	TGTGCCAGCAGCCTAGTCGGGGGGCGGAACACTGAAGCTTTCTTT
TRBJ2-5	once	TRBV5-1	14	.	CASSFSGYQETQYF	TGCGCCAGCAGCTTTAGCGGTTACCAAGAGACCCAGTACTTC
TRBJ2-5	many	TRBV12-3/TRBV12-4	11	.	CASSILETQYF	TGTGCCAGCAGTATCTTGGAGACCCAGTACTTC
TRBJ2-3	few	TRBV20-1	14	.	CSARGPPLTDTQYF	TGCAGTGCTAGGGGTCCCCCTCTCACAGATACGCAGTATTTT
TRBJ2-3	.	TRBV14	12	TRBD2	CASEQAGGTQYF	TGTGCCAGCGAACAGGCGGGGGGGACGCAGTATTTT
TRBJ1-4	few	TRBV12-3/TRBV12-4	16	.	CASSLARAGTNEKLFF	TGTGCCAGCAGTTTAGCTCGGGCAGGGACTAATGAAAAACTGTTTTTT
TRBJ1-5	.	TRBV6-6	16	.	CASSYGTGPIIRPQHF	TGTGCCAGCAGCTACGGGACTGGCCCCATAATCAGGCCCCAGCATTTT
TRBJ2-1	few	TRBV18	16	.	CASSLGPGLTYNEQFF	TGTGCCAGCTCATTAGGCCCAGGGCTCACCTACAATGAGCAGTTCTTC
TRBJ1-4	few	TRBV20-1	13	.	CSARDHKVEKLFF	TGCAGTGCTAGAGATCACAAGGTGGAAAAACTGTTTTTT
TRBJ2-3	.	TRBV12-3/TRBV12-4	14	TRBD1	CASSLGGTADTQYF	TGTGCCAGCAGTTTAGGGGGGACAGCAGATACGCAGTATTTT
TRBJ1-1	.	TRBV21-1	15	.	CASDIIYRESTDAFF	TGTGCCAGCGACATAATATACCGGGAGTCAACGGATGCTTTCTTT
TRBJ2-1	few	TRBV9	14	TRBD2	CASSVSGANNEQFF	TGTGCCAGCAGCGTTAGCGGGGCGAACAATGAGCAGTTCTTC
TRBJ2-2	few	TRBV10-3	16	TRBD2	CAISESTRLATGELFF	TGTGCCATCAGTGAGTCGACGAGACTAGCAACCGGGGAGCTGTTTTTT
TRBJ2-7	few	TRBV5-1	16	.	CASSLEWSGESYEQYF	TGCGCCAGCAGCTTGGAATGGTCAGGGGAGTCCTACGAGCAGTACTTC
TRBJ2-1	.	TRBV15	13	.	CATSRHVGGEQFF	TGTGCCACCAGCAGACATGTTGGGGGTGAACAGTTCTTC
TRBJ1-5	few	TRBV7-3	19	TRBD1	CASSERTRTGAPGDQPQHF	TGTGCCAGCAGCGAAAGAACTCGTACAGGGGCCCCAGGAGATCAGCCCCAGCATTTT
TRBJ2-5	few	TRBV5-1	19	.	CASSLARASGRGRQETQYF	TGCGCCAGCAGCTTAGCCCGGGCCTCTGGGCGGGGGCGCCAAGAGACCCAGTACTTC
TRBJ2-7	.	TRBV5-1	13	TRBD1	CVSSHGQGYEQYF	TGCGTCAGCAGCCACGGACAGGGGTACGAGCAGTACTTC
TRBJ2-1	few	TRBV14	13	.	CASSHHAGNEQFF	TGTGCCAGCAGCCATCACGCGGGGAATGAGCAGTTCTTC
TRBJ2-7	few	TRBV7-6	13	.	CASSLGLEYEQYF	TGTGCCAGCAGCTTAGGGTTGGAATACGAGCAGTACTTC
TRBJ2-3	few	TRBV4-1	17	TRBD2	CASSQETASGITVTQYF	TGCGCCAGCAGCCAAGAAACGGCTAGCGGGATCACAGTTACGCAGTATTTT
TRBJ2-7	.	TRBV20-1	16	.	CSARGAYRDSSYEQYF	TGCAGTGCTAGAGGGGCTTACAGGGATAGCTCCTACGAGCAGTACTTC
TRBJ1-1	.	TRBV29-1	12	TRBD1	CSVGQGKGEAFF	TGCAGCGTTGGACAGGGAAAAGGTGAAGCTTTCTTT
TRBJ2-3	.	TRBV5-1	15	.	CASSLGLIYTDTQYF	TGCGCCAGCAGCTTGGGCCTTATTTACACAGATACGCAGTATTTT
TRBJ2-1	.	TRBV30	13	.	CAWSVDLYNEQFF	TGTGCCTGGAGTGTAGACCTTTACAATGAGCAGTTCTTC
TRBJ2-2	few	TRBV29-1	13	.	CSAVDRDAGELFF	TGCAGCGCCGTCGACCGGGATGCCGGGGAGCTGTTTTTT
TRBJ2-7	many	TRBV12-3/TRBV12-4	15	.	CASSSGGGGAYEQYF	TGTGCCAGCAGTTCCGGAGGAGGAGGGGCGTACGAGCAGTACTTC
TRBJ1-4	few	TRBV25-1	14	.	CASSDRWGGEKLFF	TGTGCCAGCAGTGACAGATGGGGAGGTGAAAAACTGTTTTTT
TRBJ2-1	.	TRBV7-2	15	.	CASSLVAGNYNEQFF	TGTGCCAGCAGCTTAGTCGCGGGGAACTACAATGAGCAGTTCTTC
TRBJ1-6	.	TRBV25-1	15	.	CASSEDSAPWSPLHF	TGTGCCAGCAGCGAAGATAGTGCCCCATGGTCACCCCTCCACTTT
TRBJ1-6	.	TRBV20-1	15	.	CSARVSGTVSSPLHF	TGCAGTGCTAGAGTCTCCGGGACGGTGAGTTCACCCCTCCACTTT
TRBJ2-1	.	TRBV3-1	16	.	CASSQVTGRTYNEQFF	TGTGCCAGCAGCCAAGTTACGGGACGGACCTACAATGAGCAGTTCTTC